Following are 32 T cell receptor beta chains from one sample sequenced in a study of T cell responses to AZD1222 COVID-19 vaccine. Produced via immunoSEQ multiplex PCR; TCRdb's table is partial and in-frame only. The sample lists roughly 100,000 clones, nearly 90% seen once, with about 2.5% in the top ten. The sequencing here drew on peripheral blood, taken 28 days after the second AZD1222 dose. These receptors were obtained from an adult who received the AZD1222 COVID-19 vaccine.

As to this clone: At one end, the junction sequence differs from germline, possibly due to a read error. V is TRBV7-7 and J is TRBJ1-5; D ambiguous. The CDR3 extends over 17 amino acids. Per the germline V gene, CDR1 is SSHAT and CDR2 is FNYEAQ (reference sequence). CDR3 in DNA: TGTGCTAGCATCCTATCTGACGGATCTAATAGCAATCAGCCCCAGCATTTT. It yields the protein CASILSDGSNSNQPQHF.

The V and J genes are TRBV7-3 and TRBJ1-1, with unresolved D. Germline values: CDR1 SGHTA, CDR2 FQGTGA. The CDR3 has 13 residues. V gave up 8 bases and J gave up 2 bases, with 12 bases separating them. The CDR3 reads CASGVTANTEAFF. The CDR3, as DNA: TGTGCCAGCGGAGTTACCGCCAACACTGAAGCTTTCTTT. The variable domain in full, with the rest retrieved from reference TRBV7-3 and TRBJ1-1, is GAGVSQTPSNKVTEKGKYVELRCDPISGHTALYWYRQSLGQGPEFLIYFQGTGAADDSGLPNDRFFAVRPEGSVSTLKIQRTERGDSAVYLCASGVTANTEAFFGQGTRLTVV.

The rearrangement uses TRBV3-1 (or the pseudogene TRBV3-2) and TRBJ1-1, with D uncertain. The CDR3 runs to 13 residues. Per the germline V gene, CDR1 is LGHDT and CDR2 is YNNKEL (reference sequence). V was cut by 0 bases and J by 8 bases, with 10 bases left in between. The CDR3 DNA follows: TGTGCCAGCAGCCAAGATCCCGGGAGCGAAGCTTTCTTT. It specifies CASSQDPGSEAFF.

J is TRBJ1-6 and V is TRBV28; no clear D gene. Trimming shortened V by 5 bases and J by 7 bases, and 15 bases separated the two germline ends. The CDR3 has 15 residues. Germline lookup yields CDR1 MDHEN and CDR2 SYDVKM. CDR3 region: CASSQRREPNSPLHF. CDR3 nucleotide sequence: TGTGCCAGCAGTCAAAGACGGGAACCGAATTCACCCCTCCACTTT.

The gene calls are TRBV28 and TRBJ2-2; no reliable D call. The germline V gene has CDR1 MDHEN and CDR2 SYDVKM. The V end lost 3 bases, the J end lost 4 bases, and 12 bases lay between the germline ends. CDR3 length equals 15 residues. CDR3 DNA sequence: TGTGCCAGCAGTTTTAGTTCAGGTCCCACCGGGGAGCTGTTTTTT. Its translation is CASSFSSGPTGELFF.

The chain carries TRBV28 and TRBJ1-6; D gene ambiguous. The V gene's germline CDR1 is MDHEN and CDR2 SYDVKM. Deletions cut 6 bases from V and 7 bases from J, with 13 bases between. This CDR3 has 14 residues. CDR3 in amino acids: CASSSGHGNSPLHF. CDR3 in DNA: TGTGCCAGCAGCTCCGGGCATGGGAATTCACCCCTCCACTTT.

This chain joins TRBV11-2 and TRBJ1-1; a possible D gene is TRBD1 (5 bases). This CDR3 has 15 residues. V was clipped by 0 bases and J by 1 base, with 9 bases between them. Germline V CDR1 and CDR2: SGHAT, FQNNGV. The CDR3 loop reads CASSLDQGRNTEAFF. CDR3 nucleotides: TGTGCCAGCAGCTTAGATCAGGGCCGGAACACTGAAGCTTTCTTT.

The chain links TRBV5-4 to TRBJ2-7, with 15 bases lining up with TRBD2. From germline, CDR1 is SGHNT and CDR2 YYREEE (reference sequence). The CDR3 contains 16 residues. V shed 5 bases, J shed 1 base, and the junction held 4 bases outside the gene matches. DNA of the CDR3: TGTGCCAGCAGATCGGGACTAGCGGGAGGTTCCTACGAGCAGTACTTC. Translation: CASRSGLAGGSYEQYF. The full variable domain, with the rest looked up from reference TRBV5-4 and TRBJ2-7, is ETGVTQSPTHLIKTRGQQVTLRCSSQSGHNTVSWYQQALGQGPQFIFQYYREEENGRGNFPPRFSGLQFPNYSSELNVNALELDDSALYLCASRSGLAGGSYEQYFGPGTRLTVT.

The CDR3 sequence: CASSEYPYNEQFF. CDR3 DNA sequence: TGCGCCAGCAGTGAGTACCCTTACAATGAGCAGTTCTTC. J is TRBJ2-1 and V is TRBV10-1, with no clear D. Germline V gene sequence: CDR1 WNHNN, CDR2 SYGVQD (reference sequence). V dropped 1 base and J dropped 4 bases, with 5 bases sitting between them. CDR3 size: 13 residues.

The chain carries TRBV28 and TRBJ1-5; TRBD1 matches at 8 bases. Germline lookup yields CDR1 MDHEN and CDR2 SYDVKM. V lost 2 bases, J lost 2 bases, and 5 bases stayed unmatched. This CDR3 is 16 amino acids long. CDR3 protein: CASSLNPGQGNQPQHF. DNA of the CDR3: TGTGCCAGCAGTTTAAACCCGGGACAGGGCAATCAGCCCCAGCATTTT.

This chain joins TRBV27 and TRBJ2-7; 9 bases fit TRBD2. Germline lookup yields CDR1 MNHEY and CDR2 SMNVEV (reference sequence). Trimming removed 1 base from V and 7 bases from J; junction bases left unmatched: 11. The CDR3 is made up of 16 amino acids. The CDR3 protein is CASSLLAGGPSEEQYF. The CDR3, as DNA: TGTGCCAGCAGTTTATTGGCGGGAGGGCCTTCGGAGGAGCAGTACTTC.

CDR3 nucleotides: TGTGCCAGCAGCTCACAGGGAGAGGGCACTGAAGCTTTCTTT. Encoded protein: CASSSQGEGTEAFF. The chain is built from TRBV7-3 and TRBJ1-1, with D possibly matching TRBD1 (6 bases). Per the germline V gene, CDR1 is SGHTA and CDR2 is FQGTGA. The CDR3 consists of 14 residues. V lost 4 bases, J lost 4 bases, and 13 bases lay in between.

The J gene is TRBJ2-5, the V gene TRBV3-1 (or the pseudogene TRBV3-2); D gene ambiguous. The CDR3 sequence is 14 residues long. In germline, CDR1 is LGHDT, CDR2 YNNKEL (reference sequence). V shed 0 bases and J shed 5 bases, with 10 bases lying between them. CDR3: CASSQDPWLETQYF. CDR3 sequence (DNA): TGTGCCAGCAGCCAAGACCCCTGGCTGGAGACCCAGTACTTC.

V gene TRBV4-1 combines with J gene TRBJ2-1; TRBD2 matches at 11 bases. Germline assignment: CDR1 MGHRA and CDR2 YSYEKL. The CDR3 loop spans 14 amino acids. V was pared by 6 bases and J by 6 bases, with 4 bases of the junction left unmatched. The CDR3: CASRLAGAINEQFF. The CDR3 DNA reads as TGCGCCAGCAGACTAGCGGGAGCTATCAATGAGCAGTTCTTC.

The gene calls are TRBV28 and TRBJ1-5; tentatively, D is TRBD1 (5 bases). The germline gives CDR1 MDHEN, CDR2 SYDVKM. CDR3 length: 17 amino acids. The V end was cut by 3 bases, the J end by 1 base, with 16 bases between. The chain's CDR3 is CASSLGTFPRSNQPQHF. For the CDR3, the DNA is TGTGCCAGCAGTTTGGGGACTTTCCCTCGGAGCAATCAGCCCCAGCATTTT.

The gene calls are TRBV6-5 and TRBJ1-5, with unresolved D. This CDR3 has 14 residues. Trimming stripped 2 bases from V and 0 bases from J, with 5 bases between. Germline assignment: CDR1 MNHEY and CDR2 SVGAGI. CDR3 sequence reads: CASSYGYSNQPQHF. Here the CDR3 DNA reads TGTGCCAGCAGTTACGGTTATAGCAATCAGCCCCAGCATTTT.

The rearrangement joins TRBV21-1 to TRBJ1-1; the tabulated D call, TRBD1, remains unverified against the DNA. TRBV21-1 is a known pseudogene. The length of the CDR3 is 13 residues. Written as DNA, the CDR3 is TGTGCCAGCAGTAAACCCAGGGTTTCTGAAGCTTTCTTT. This gives the protein CASSKPRVSEAFF.

This clone was recorded once. This sequence joins TRBV7-8 and TRBJ1-5; D remains ambiguous. CDR1 SGHVS and CDR2 FQNEAQ come from the germline V gene. The CDR3 has 14 residues. The ends were cut back, 1 base at V and 0 bases at J, with 4 bases in the middle. The CDR3 protein is CASSLGTSNQPQHF. The CDR3 coding sequence is TGTGCCAGCAGCTTAGGGACTAGCAATCAGCCCCAGCATTTT.

This clone was picked up a small number of times. This chain joins TRBV14 and TRBJ2-3, with D unclear. This CDR3 comprises 14 residues. Trimming stripped 2 bases from V and 5 bases from J, with 11 bases between. CDR1 is SGHDN and CDR2 is FVKESK in the germline V gene. The CDR3 sequence: CASSQLKDGDTQYF. The CDR3 DNA reads TGTGCCAGCAGCCAACTCAAGGACGGAGATACGCAGTATTTT.

This clone was counted only a few times. The chain uses TRBV24-1 and TRBJ1-5; a possible D gene is TRBD1 (6 bases). In germline, CDR1 is KGHDR, CDR2 SFDVKD. CDR3 length: 14 amino acids. V lost 5 bases to trimming and J lost 0 bases, with 7 bases between them. This CDR3 reads CATSGGHSNQPQHF. The DNA of the CDR3 is TGTGCCACCAGTGGGGGACATAGCAATCAGCCCCAGCATTTT.

This clone was seen a few times. This chain connects TRBV3-1 (or the pseudogene TRBV3-2) to TRBJ1-4; D is unresolved. V gave up 5 bases and J gave up 8 bases, with 15 bases separating them. CDR1 LGHDT and CDR2 YNNKEL come from the germline V gene (reference sequence). The CDR3 runs 14 residues. For the CDR3, the DNA is TGTGCCAGCAGCGTGGACCGATTTGGGGAAAAACTGTTTTTT. This encodes CASSVDRFGEKLFF.

V and J are TRBV29-1 and TRBJ2-5; TRBD2 matches 7 bases. The CDR3 loop spans 15 amino acids. Germline trimming cut 3 bases from V and 0 bases from J; bases unmatched to any gene: 7. Germline V lookup: CDR1 SQVTM, CDR2 ANQGSEA. CDR3 residues: CSVEGLREDQETQYF. DNA of the CDR3: TGCAGCGTTGAGGGTTTACGGGAGGACCAAGAGACCCAGTACTTC.

V usage is TRBV28 and J usage is TRBJ2-3; TRBD2 is a possible D gene (6 bases). This CDR3 region has 15 residues. The V end was cut by 4 bases, the J end by 1 base, with 12 bases between. Looked up from germline, CDR1 is MDHEN and CDR2 is SYDVKM. Written as DNA, the CDR3 is TGTGCCAGCAGTTCGTCGGGGGAAGGCACAGATACGCAGTATTTT. The encoded protein is CASSSSGEGTDTQYF.

CDR3 sequence (DNA): TGTGCCAGCAGCTTGGGGGCGGACTCTGGAAACACCATATATTTT. This sequence encodes CASSLGADSGNTIYF. The rearrangement uses TRBV7-9 and TRBJ1-3, with D possibly TRBD1 on 6 matching bases. Trimming took 3 bases from V and 0 from J, leaving 9 bases between them. CDR1 is SEHNR and CDR2 is FQNEAQ in the germline V gene (reference sequence). This CDR3 has 15 residues.

V gene TRBV6-5 combines with J gene TRBJ2-1; D unclear. Germline-derived CDR1 and CDR2 are MNHEY and SVGAGI. This CDR3 has 12 amino acids. Trimming removed 10 bases at V and 1 base at J, with 8 bases between. The CDR3 DNA reads TGTGCCACTACTACGTCCTACAATGAGCAGTTCTTC. Its translation: CATTTSYNEQFF.

This chain links TRBV12-1 with TRBJ2-1; TRBD1 is the table's D call, not checked against the DNA. TRBV12-1 is a recognized pseudogene. The CDR3 covers 17 residues. CDR3 region: CASSNQRDRESYNEQFF. The CDR3 DNA is TGTGCCAGCAGCAACCAAAGGGACAGGGAATCCTACAATGAGCAGTTCTTC.

The CDR3 here is CARGDNGTDPNIQYF. CDR3 in DNA: TGTGCCAGAGGGGATAACGGGACAGACCCAAACATTCAGTACTTC. The chain couples TRBV10-3 to TRBJ2-4; TRBD1 agrees at 7 bases. V shed 10 bases, J shed 6 bases, and the junction held 15 bases outside the gene matches. The CDR3 contains 15 residues. Germline-derived CDR1 and CDR2 are ENHRY and SYGVKD.

CDR3 coding DNA: TGTGCCAGCAGTCAACCGGACGGAGGCTCCTACGAGCAGTACTTC. This encodes CASSQPDGGSYEQYF. This rearrangement joins TRBV6-2 or TRBV6-3 to TRBJ2-7, with D possibly being TRBD2 (5 bases). Looked up from germline, CDR1 is MNHEY and CDR2 is SVGEGT. The germline V and J ends were trimmed by 5 bases and 0 bases, with 14 bases remaining between them. The CDR3 contains 15 residues.

In its sample, this clone was seen once. This chain connects TRBV18 to TRBJ2-3, with TRBD2 matching 9 bases. This CDR3 is 13 amino acids long. V trimming: 6 bases; J trimming: 10 bases; junction bases outside the gene matches: 8. The V gene's germline CDR1 is KGHSH and CDR2 LQKENI. The CDR3 nucleotides are TGTGCCAGCTCGTCCGGGACTAGCTATGCGCAGTATTTT. Amino acids: CASSSGTSYAQYF.

This chain links TRBV5-1 with TRBJ2-2, with 10 bases aligning to TRBD2. The CDR3 sequence is 17 residues long. Germline V gene data show CDR1 as SGHRS and CDR2 as YFSETQ. The ends lost 3 bases at V and 2 bases at J; junction bases unmatched: 7. In DNA, the CDR3 is TGCGCCAGCAGCTCTTTACTAGCGGGACCAAACACCGGGGAGCTGTTTTTT. As protein: CASSSLLAGPNTGELFF.

The chain uses TRBV4-2 and TRBJ2-3; 8 bases agree with TRBD2. The germline V gene encodes CDR1 LGHNA and CDR2 YNFKEQ. CDR3 length equals 16 residues. V lost 0 bases, J lost 1 base, and 3 bases stayed unmatched. DNA of the CDR3: TGTGCCAGCAGCCAAGAGTCGGGAGGGGGCACAGATACGCAGTATTTT. Translation: CASSQESGGGTDTQYF.

The rearrangement links TRBV2 to TRBJ2-7; D possibly corresponds to TRBD1 (5 bases). CDR1 and CDR2 (germline): SNHLY, FYNNEI. V was cut by 8 bases and J by 6 bases, with 11 bases left in between. The CDR3 covers 11 residues. The chain's CDR3 is CASQGLGEQYF. The DNA for the CDR3 is TGTGCCAGCCAGGGATTAGGCGAGCAGTACTTC.